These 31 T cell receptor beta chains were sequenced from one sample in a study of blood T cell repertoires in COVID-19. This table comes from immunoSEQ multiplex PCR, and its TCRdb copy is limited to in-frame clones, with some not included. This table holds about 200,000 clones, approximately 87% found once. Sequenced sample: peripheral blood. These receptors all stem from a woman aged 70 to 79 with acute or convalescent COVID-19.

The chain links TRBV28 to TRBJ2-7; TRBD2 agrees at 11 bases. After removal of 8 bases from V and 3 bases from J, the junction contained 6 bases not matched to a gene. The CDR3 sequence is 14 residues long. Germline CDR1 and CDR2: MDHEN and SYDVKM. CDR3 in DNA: TGTGCCAGCTCGTTGGGACTAGCGGTCTACGAGCAGTACTTC. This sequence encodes CASSLGLAVYEQYF. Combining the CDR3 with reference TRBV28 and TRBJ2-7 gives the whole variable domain DVKVTQSSRYLVKRTGEKVFLECVQDMDHENMFWYRQDPGLGLRLIYFSYDVKMKEKGDIPEGYSVSREKKERFSLILESASTNQTSMYLCASSLGLAVYEQYFGPGTRLTVT.

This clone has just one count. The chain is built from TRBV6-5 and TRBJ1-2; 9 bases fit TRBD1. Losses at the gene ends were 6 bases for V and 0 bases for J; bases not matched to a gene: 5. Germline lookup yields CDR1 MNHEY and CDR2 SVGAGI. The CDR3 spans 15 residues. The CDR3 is CASRDTGGSNYGYTF. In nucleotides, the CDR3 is TGTGCCAGCAGGGATACAGGGGGCTCTAACTATGGCTACACCTTC.

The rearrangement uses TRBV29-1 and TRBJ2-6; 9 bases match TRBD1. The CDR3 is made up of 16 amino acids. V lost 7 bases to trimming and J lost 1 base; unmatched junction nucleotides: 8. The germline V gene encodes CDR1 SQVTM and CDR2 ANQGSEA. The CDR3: CSARTGEKSGANVLTF. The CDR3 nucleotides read TGCAGCGCCCGGACAGGGGAAAAGTCTGGGGCCAACGTCCTGACTTTC.

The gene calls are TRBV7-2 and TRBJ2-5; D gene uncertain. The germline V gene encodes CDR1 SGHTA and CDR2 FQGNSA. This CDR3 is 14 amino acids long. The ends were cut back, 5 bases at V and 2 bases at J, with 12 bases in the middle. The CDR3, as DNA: TGTGCCAGCAGCCCCAACAGCCGGCAAGAGACCCAGTACTTC. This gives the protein CASSPNSRQETQYF. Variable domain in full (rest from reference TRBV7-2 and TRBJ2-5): GAGVSQSPSNKVTEKGKDVELRCDPISGHTALYWYRQSLGQGLEFLIYFQGNSAPDKSGLPSDRFSAERTGGSVSTLTIQRTQQEDSAVYLCASSPNSRQETQYFGPGTRLLVL.

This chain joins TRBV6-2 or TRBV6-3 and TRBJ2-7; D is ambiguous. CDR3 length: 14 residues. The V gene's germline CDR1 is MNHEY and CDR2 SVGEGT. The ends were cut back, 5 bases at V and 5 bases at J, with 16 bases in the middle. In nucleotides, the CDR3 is TGTGCCAGCAGTCCCGGCGGCGGTTTAAACGAGCAGTACTTC. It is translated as CASSPGGGLNEQYF.

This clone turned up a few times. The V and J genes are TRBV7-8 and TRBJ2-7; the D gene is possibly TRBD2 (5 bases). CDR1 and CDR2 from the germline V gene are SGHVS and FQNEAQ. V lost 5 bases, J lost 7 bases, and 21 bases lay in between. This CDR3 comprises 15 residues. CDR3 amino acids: CASSLGLTAEGEQYF. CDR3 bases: TGTGCCAGCAGCCTCGGACTGACCGCCGAAGGGGAGCAGTACTTC. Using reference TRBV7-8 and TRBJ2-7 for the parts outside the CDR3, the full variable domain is GAGVSQSPRYKVAKRGQDVALRCDPISGHVSLFWYQQALGQGPEFLTYFQNEAQLDKSGLPSDRFFAERPEGSVSTLKIQRTQQEDSAVYLCASSLGLTAEGEQYFGPGTRLTVT.

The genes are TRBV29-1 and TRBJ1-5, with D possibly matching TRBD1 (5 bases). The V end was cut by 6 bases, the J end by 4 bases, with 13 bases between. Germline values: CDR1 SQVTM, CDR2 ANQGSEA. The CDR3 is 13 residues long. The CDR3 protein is CSVGAGGNQPQHF. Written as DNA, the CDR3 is TGCAGCGTCGGTGCCGGGGGGAATCAGCCCCAGCATTTT.

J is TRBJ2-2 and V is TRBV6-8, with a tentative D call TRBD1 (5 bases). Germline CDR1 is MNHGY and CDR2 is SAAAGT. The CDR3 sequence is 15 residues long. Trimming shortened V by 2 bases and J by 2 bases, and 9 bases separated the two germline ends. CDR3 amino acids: CASSYKGRNTGELFF. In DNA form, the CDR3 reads TGTGCCAGCAGTTACAAGGGGCGAAACACCGGGGAGCTGTTTTTT.

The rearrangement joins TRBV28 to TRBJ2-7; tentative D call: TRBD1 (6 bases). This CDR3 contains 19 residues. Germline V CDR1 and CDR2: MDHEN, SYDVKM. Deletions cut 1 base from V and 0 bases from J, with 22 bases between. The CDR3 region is CASSLYFNPDQGSSYEQYF. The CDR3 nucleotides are TGTGCCAGCAGTTTATATTTTAATCCGGACCAGGGGAGCTCCTACGAGCAGTACTTC.

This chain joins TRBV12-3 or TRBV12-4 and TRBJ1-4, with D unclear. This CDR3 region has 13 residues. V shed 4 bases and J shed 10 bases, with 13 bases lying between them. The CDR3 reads CASSSSPEGKLFF. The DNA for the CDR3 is TGTGCCAGCAGTTCGTCCCCGGAGGGAAAACTGTTTTTT.

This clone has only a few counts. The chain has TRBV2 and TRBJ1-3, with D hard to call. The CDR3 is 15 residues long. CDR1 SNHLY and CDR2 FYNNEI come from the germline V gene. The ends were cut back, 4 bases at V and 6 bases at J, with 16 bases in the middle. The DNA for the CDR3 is TGTGCCAGCAGTGTTCTTTCCCCAACTTCAAACACCATATATTTT. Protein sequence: CASSVLSPTSNTIYF.

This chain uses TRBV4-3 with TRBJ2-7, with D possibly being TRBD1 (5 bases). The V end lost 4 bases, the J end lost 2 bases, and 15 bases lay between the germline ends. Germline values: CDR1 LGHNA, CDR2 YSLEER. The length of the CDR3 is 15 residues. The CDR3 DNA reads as TGCGCCAGCAGCCGGTCATGGGTACAGGCCTACGAGCAGTACTTC. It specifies CASSRSWVQAYEQYF.

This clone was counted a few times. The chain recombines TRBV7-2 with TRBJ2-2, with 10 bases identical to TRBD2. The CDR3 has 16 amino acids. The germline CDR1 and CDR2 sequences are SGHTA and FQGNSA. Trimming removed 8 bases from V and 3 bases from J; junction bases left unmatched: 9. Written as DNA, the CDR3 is TGTGCCAGCCGTTATCCTAGCGGGAGATACACCGGGGAGCTGTTTTTT. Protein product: CASRYPSGRYTGELFF.

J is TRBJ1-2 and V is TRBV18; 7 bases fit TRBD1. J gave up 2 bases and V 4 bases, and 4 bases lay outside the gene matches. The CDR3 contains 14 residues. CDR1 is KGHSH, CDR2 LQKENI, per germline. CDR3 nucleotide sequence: TGTGCCAGCTCACGTCAGGGGGACAACTATGGCTACACCTTC. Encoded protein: CASSRQGDNYGYTF.

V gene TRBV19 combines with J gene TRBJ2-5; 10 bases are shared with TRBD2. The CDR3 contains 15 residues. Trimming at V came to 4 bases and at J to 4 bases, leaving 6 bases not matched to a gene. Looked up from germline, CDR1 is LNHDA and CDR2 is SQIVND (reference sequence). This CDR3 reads CASSNGRLAGETQYF. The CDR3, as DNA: TGTGCCAGTAGTAATGGGAGACTAGCGGGAGAGACCCAGTACTTC.

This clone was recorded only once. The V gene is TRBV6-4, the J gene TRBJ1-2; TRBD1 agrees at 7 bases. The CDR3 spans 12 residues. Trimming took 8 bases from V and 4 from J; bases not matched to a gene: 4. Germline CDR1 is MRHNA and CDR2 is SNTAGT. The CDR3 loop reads CASDRQGYGYTF. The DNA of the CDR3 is TGTGCCAGCGACCGACAGGGCTATGGCTACACCTTC.

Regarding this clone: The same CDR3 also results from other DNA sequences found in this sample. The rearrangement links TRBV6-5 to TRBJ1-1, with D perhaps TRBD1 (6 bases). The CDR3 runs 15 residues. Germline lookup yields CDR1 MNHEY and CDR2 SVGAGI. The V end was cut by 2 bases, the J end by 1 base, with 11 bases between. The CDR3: CASSYGGAGNTEAFF. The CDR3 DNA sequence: TGTGCCAGCAGTTACGGGGGGGCTGGGAACACTGAAGCTTTCTTT.

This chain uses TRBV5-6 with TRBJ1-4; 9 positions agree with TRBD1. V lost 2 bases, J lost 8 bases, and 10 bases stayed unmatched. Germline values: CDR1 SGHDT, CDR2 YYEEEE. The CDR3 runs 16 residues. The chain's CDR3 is CASSFWSGQGGEKLFF. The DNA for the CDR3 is TGTGCCAGCAGCTTTTGGTCGGGACAGGGCGGGGAAAAACTGTTTTTT.

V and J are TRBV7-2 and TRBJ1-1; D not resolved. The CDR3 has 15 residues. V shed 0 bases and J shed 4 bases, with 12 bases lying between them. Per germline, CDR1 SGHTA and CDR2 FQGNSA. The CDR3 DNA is TGTGCCAGCAGCTTAGCGCTTGGAGGAGGCACTGAAGCTTTCTTT. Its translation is CASSLALGGGTEAFF.

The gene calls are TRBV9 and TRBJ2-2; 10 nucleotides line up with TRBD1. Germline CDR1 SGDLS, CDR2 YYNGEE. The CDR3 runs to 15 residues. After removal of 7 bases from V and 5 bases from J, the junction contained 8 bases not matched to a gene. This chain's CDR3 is CASYPGQGMTGELFF. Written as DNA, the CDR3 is TGTGCCAGCTATCCGGGACAGGGGATGACCGGGGAGCTGTTTTTT.

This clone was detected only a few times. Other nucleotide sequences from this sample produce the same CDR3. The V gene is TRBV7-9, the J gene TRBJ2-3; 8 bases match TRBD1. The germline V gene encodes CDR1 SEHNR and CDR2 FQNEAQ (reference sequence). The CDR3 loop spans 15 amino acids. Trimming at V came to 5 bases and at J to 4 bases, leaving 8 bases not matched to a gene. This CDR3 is CASSPRTGRADTQYF. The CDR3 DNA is TGTGCCAGCAGCCCCCGGACAGGGCGGGCAGATACGCAGTATTTT.

CDR3 protein: CASSGLASQYEQYF. CDR3 sequence (DNA): TGTGCCAGCAGCGGACTAGCGTCTCAATACGAGCAGTACTTC. The J gene is TRBJ2-7, the V gene TRBV7-9; 9 bases are shared with TRBD2. This CDR3 region has 14 residues. Germline trimming cut 5 bases from V and 4 bases from J; bases unmatched to any gene: 6. Germline CDR1 SEHNR, CDR2 FQNEAQ (reference sequence).

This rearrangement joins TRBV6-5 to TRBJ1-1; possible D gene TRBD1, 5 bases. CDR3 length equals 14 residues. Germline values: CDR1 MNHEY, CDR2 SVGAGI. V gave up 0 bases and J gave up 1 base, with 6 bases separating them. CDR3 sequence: CASSYSGGNTEAFF. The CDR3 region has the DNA TGTGCCAGCAGTTACTCGGGGGGGAACACTGAAGCTTTCTTT.

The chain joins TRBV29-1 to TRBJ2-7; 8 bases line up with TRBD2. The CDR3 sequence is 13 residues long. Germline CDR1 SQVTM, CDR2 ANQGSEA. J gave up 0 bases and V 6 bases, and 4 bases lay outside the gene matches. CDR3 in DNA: TGCAGCGTGGGCGGGAGGACCTCCTACGAGCAGTACTTC. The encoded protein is CSVGGRTSYEQYF.

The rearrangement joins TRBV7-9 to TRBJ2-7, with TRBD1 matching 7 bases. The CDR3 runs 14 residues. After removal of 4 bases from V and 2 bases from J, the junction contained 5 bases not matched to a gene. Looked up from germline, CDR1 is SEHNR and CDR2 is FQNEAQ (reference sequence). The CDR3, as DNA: TGTGCCAGCAGCTCTGCCGGGACAGCCTACGAGCAGTACTTC. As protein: CASSSAGTAYEQYF. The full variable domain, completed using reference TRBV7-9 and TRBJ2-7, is DTGVSQNPRHKITKRGQNVTFRCDPISEHNRLYWYRQTLGQGPEFLTYFQNEAQLEKSRLLSDRFSAERPKGSFSTLEIQRTEQGDSAMYLCASSSAGTAYEQYFGPGTRLTVT.

This CDR3 is CASSLEQGTEAFF. The DNA for the CDR3 is TGTGCCAGCAGCTTGGAACAGGGCACTGAAGCTTTCTTT. The rearrangement joins TRBV5-5 to TRBJ1-1, with a tentative D call TRBD1 (6 bases). The V end lost 0 bases, the J end lost 4 bases, and 7 bases lay between the germline ends. Germline V gene sequence: CDR1 SGHKS, CDR2 YYEKEE (reference sequence). The CDR3 sequence is 13 residues long. The full variable domain, rest sourced from reference TRBV5-5 and TRBJ1-1, is DAGVTQSPTHLIKTRGQQVTLRCSPISGHKSVSWYQQVLGQGPQFIFQYYEKEERGRGNFPDRFSARQFPNYSSELNVNALLLGDSALYLCASSLEQGTEAFFGQGTRLTVV.

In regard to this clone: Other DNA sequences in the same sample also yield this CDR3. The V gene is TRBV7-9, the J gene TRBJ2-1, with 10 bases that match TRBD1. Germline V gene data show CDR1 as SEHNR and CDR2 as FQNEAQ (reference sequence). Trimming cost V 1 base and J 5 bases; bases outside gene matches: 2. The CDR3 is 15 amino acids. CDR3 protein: CASSLGTGGNNEQFF. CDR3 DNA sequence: TGTGCCAGCAGCTTAGGGACAGGGGGGAACAATGAGCAGTTCTTC.

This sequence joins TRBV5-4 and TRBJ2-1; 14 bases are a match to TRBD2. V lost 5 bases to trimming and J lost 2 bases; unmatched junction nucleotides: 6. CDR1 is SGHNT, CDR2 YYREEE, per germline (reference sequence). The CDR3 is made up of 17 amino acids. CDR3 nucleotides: TGTGCCAGCAGTTTGACTAGCGGGAGGGGGGCCTACAATGAGCAGTTCTTC. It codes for CASSLTSGRGAYNEQFF.

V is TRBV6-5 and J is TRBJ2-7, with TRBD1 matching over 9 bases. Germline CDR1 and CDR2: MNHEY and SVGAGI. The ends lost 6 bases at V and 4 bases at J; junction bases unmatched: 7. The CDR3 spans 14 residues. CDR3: CASRSGTGTYEQYF. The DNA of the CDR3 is TGTGCCAGCAGATCCGGGACAGGGACGTACGAGCAGTACTTC.

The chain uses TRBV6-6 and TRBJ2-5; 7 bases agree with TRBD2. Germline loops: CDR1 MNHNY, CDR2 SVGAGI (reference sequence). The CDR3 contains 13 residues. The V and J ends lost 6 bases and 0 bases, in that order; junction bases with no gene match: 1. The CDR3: CASSGGNQETQYF. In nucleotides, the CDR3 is TGTGCCAGCAGCGGGGGGAACCAAGAGACCCAGTACTTC.

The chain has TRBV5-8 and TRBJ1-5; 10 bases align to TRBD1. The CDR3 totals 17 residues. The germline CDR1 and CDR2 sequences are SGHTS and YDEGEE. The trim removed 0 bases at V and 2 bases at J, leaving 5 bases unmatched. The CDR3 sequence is CASSLVVGTGGNQPQHF. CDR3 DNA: TGTGCCAGCAGCTTGGTAGTAGGGACAGGGGGCAATCAGCCCCAGCATTTT.